One and the same sample provided the 28 T cell receptor beta chains below, sequenced in a study of cytomegalovirus exposure and HLA in healthy donors. PCR used 60 Vbeta primers and 13 Jbeta primers. Generated by immunoSEQ multiplex PCR, the TCRdb table keeps only in-frame clones and is missing some. The table records 140,000 to 150,000 clones, 61% of them present only once. What was sequenced was PBMCs. These receptors came from a male donor in good health and CMV-seronegative.

This clone was recorded a few times. V is TRBV4-3 and J is TRBJ2-6, with TRBD1 matching over 9 bases. The CDR3 runs to 19 residues. The germline gives CDR1 LGHNA, CDR2 YSLEER. Germline trimming cut 1 base from V and 2 bases from J; bases unmatched to any gene: 9. CDR3 nucleotides: TGCGCCAGCAGCCAAGTCCCGGGACAGGGTTATACTGGGGCCAACGTCCTGACTTTC. It encodes CASSQVPGQGYTGANVLTF.

This clone was observed a single time. The chain carries TRBV4-1 and TRBJ2-5, with D maybe TRBD2 (7 bases). V was trimmed by 5 bases and J by 5 bases, leaving 15 bases between them. In germline, CDR1 is MGHRA, CDR2 YSYEKL. This CDR3 is 14 amino acids long. CDR3 region: CASSDVGGAETQYF. Here the CDR3 DNA reads TGCGCCAGCAGCGACGTTGGGGGGGCGGAGACCCAGTACTTC.

The chain recombines TRBV4-1 with TRBJ2-1; 16 positions match TRBD2. There are 16 residues in the CDR3. The V and J ends lost 5 bases and 6 bases, in that order; junction bases with no gene match: 4. Per the germline V gene, CDR1 is MGHRA and CDR2 is YSYEKL. CDR3 coding DNA: TGCGCCAGCAGCATAGGGACTAGCGGGGGGGTCAATGAGCAGTTCTTC. It specifies CASSIGTSGGVNEQFF.

V is TRBV7-6 and J is TRBJ2-5; 7 positions agree with TRBD1. The CDR3 covers 15 residues. Unmatched junction bases numbered 7, after V lost 1 base and J lost 5 bases. CDR1 and CDR2 from the germline V gene are SGHVS and FNYEAQ. The CDR3 region is CASSLEGGRGETQYF. CDR3 coding DNA: TGTGCCAGCAGCTTAGAAGGGGGCAGGGGTGAGACCCAGTACTTC. The complete variable domain, with remaining parts taken from reference TRBV7-6 and TRBJ2-5, reads GAGVSQSPRYKVTKRGQDVALRCDPISGHVSLYWYRQALGQGPEFLTYFNYEAQQDKSGLPNDRFSAERPEGSISTLTIQRTEQRDSAMYRCASSLEGGRGETQYFGPGTRLLVL.

The rearrangement uses TRBV2 and TRBJ1-5, with TRBD1 as a possible D gene (6 bases). Deletions cut 4 bases from V and 5 bases from J, with 9 bases between. The germline CDR1 and CDR2 sequences are SNHLY and FYNNEI. The length of the CDR3 is 13 residues. CDR3 DNA sequence: TGTGCCAGCAGTGGGGGGCCGGATCAGCCCCAGCATTTT. Residues: CASSGGPDQPQHF.

V usage is TRBV5-5 and J usage is TRBJ2-7; 8 positions match TRBD2. V lost 2 bases, J lost 2 bases, and 6 bases stayed unmatched. From germline, CDR1 is SGHKS and CDR2 YYEKEE (reference sequence). This CDR3 region has 15 residues. The CDR3 DNA reads as TGTGCCAGCAGCTTTAGGGGACTAGGGGCCTACGAGCAGTACTTC. Its translation is CASSFRGLGAYEQYF.

The gene calls are TRBV11-1 and TRBJ2-1, with a tentative D call TRBD2 (6 bases). V lost 1 base, J lost 15 bases, and 13 bases lay in between. The CDR3 contains 12 residues. Germline assignment: CDR1 SGHAT and CDR2 FQDESV (reference sequence). The CDR3 protein is CASSLVAAPPFF. The CDR3 region has the DNA TGTGCCAGCAGCTTAGTAGCGGCCCCCCCGTTCTTC.

This clone is a singleton in its sample. The chain recombines TRBV9 with TRBJ2-3, with 9 bases identical to TRBD2. The CDR3 has 20 amino acids. Germline-derived CDR1 and CDR2 are SGDLS and YYNGEE. Trimming removed 0 bases from V and 4 bases from J; junction bases left unmatched: 18. CDR3 region: CASSVGDGRGGLVSPDTQYF. The CDR3 bases are TGTGCCAGCAGCGTAGGGGATGGGCGGGGGGGCCTCGTGTCTCCAGATACGCAGTATTTT.

The chain is built from TRBV10-3 and TRBJ2-7, with 16 bases aligning to TRBD2. The CDR3 has 16 amino acids. The V gene's germline CDR1 is ENHRY and CDR2 SYGVKD. V was pared by 6 bases and J by 2 bases, with 4 bases of the junction left unmatched. CDR3 sequence: CAISGTSGGAPYEQYF. CDR3 DNA: TGTGCCATCAGCGGGACTAGCGGGGGGGCTCCCTACGAGCAGTACTTC.

This clone turned up a few times. The chain carries TRBV5-6 and TRBJ1-5; D gene ambiguous. Per germline, CDR1 SGHDT and CDR2 YYEEEE. The V end was cut by 5 bases, the J end by 2 bases, with 11 bases between. The CDR3 is made up of 14 amino acids. For the CDR3, the DNA is TGTGCCAGCAGGCGGGAAGGTGGCAATCAGCCCCAGCATTTT. Its translation: CASRREGGNQPQHF.

The chain couples TRBV30 to TRBJ2-5, with D possibly being TRBD2 (7 bases). The better agreement between TRBJ2-7 and the DNA end casts doubt on the J call. Per germline, CDR1 GTSNPN and CDR2 SVGIG (reference sequence). This CDR3 contains 15 residues. This chain's CDR3 is CAWSPQGGGDYEQYF. The CDR3 DNA reads TGTGCCTGGAGCCCCCAGGGAGGGGGAGACTACGAGCAGTACTTC.

This clone was detected a few times. The V and J genes are TRBV5-6 and TRBJ2-1; D is possibly TRBD1 (6 bases). Germline V gene sequence: CDR1 SGHDT, CDR2 YYEEEE. The length of the CDR3 is 14 residues. Trimming took off 0 bases at V and 15 bases at J, with 19 bases between the two ends. This CDR3 reads CASSLAFEGGNLFF. The CDR3 coding sequence is TGTGCCAGCAGCTTGGCCTTTGAAGGGGGAAACCTGTTCTTC.

This clone was observed a few times. The chain joins TRBV10-3 to TRBJ1-2, with 9 bases fitting TRBD1. This CDR3 has 14 amino acids. The ends lost 6 bases at V and 4 bases at J; junction bases unmatched: 6. The germline gives CDR1 ENHRY, CDR2 SYGVKD. In DNA, the CDR3 is TGTGCCATCAGCGGAGGACAGGGGACCTATGGCTACACCTTC. Translating it yields CAISGGQGTYGYTF.

This clone was counted only a few times. The chain couples TRBV7-9 to TRBJ1-2; 12 bases align to TRBD1. The germline CDR1 and CDR2 sequences are SEHNR and FQNEAQ (reference sequence). This CDR3 is built from 13 residues. V lost 4 bases, J lost 13 bases, and 7 bases stayed unmatched. CDR3 protein: CASSSAGQGASTF. The CDR3 nucleotides read TGTGCCAGCAGCTCGGCGGGACAGGGGGCTTCCACCTTC.

This clone has only one observation. Other DNA sequences within the sample encode an identical CDR3. The chain joins TRBV18 to TRBJ1-2; D gene uncertain. Deletions cut 0 bases from V and 10 bases from J, with 15 bases between. The CDR3 totals 14 residues. CDR1 and CDR2 (germline): KGHSH, LQKENI. The CDR3 sequence: CASSPPATRENYTF. The CDR3 DNA follows: TGTGCCAGCTCACCACCGGCGACACGCGAGAACTACACCTTC.

This clone was seen more than once but under ten times. This rearrangement joins TRBV6-5 to TRBJ1-2; weak D call: TRBD1 (5 bases). The V end lost 5 bases, the J end lost 3 bases, and 10 bases lay between the germline ends. This CDR3 has 13 residues. Germline V CDR1 and CDR2: MNHEY, SVGAGI. Here the CDR3 DNA reads TGTGCCAGCAGTACAGGAGGGTACTATGGCTACACCTTC. Protein sequence: CASSTGGYYGYTF.

The chain has TRBV28 and TRBJ1-1; D is possibly TRBD1 (6 bases). This CDR3 contains 18 residues. The V end was cut by 1 base, the J end by 0 bases, with 18 bases between. Germline V CDR1 and CDR2: MDHEN, SYDVKM. CDR3 residues: CASSLSFRTVDMNTEAFF. The CDR3 DNA is TGTGCCAGCAGTTTATCCTTCCGGACAGTGGACATGAACACTGAAGCTTTCTTT.

The chain combines TRBV4-1 with TRBJ2-3, with 14 bases that match TRBD2. The CDR3 extends over 18 amino acids. The junction had 8 bases not matched to a gene; V was cut back by 1 base and J by 5 bases. Germline V gene sequence: CDR1 MGHRA, CDR2 YSYEKL. DNA of the CDR3: TGCGCCAGCAGCCAAGGGACTAGCGGGGGGAACACGAAAGATACGCAGTATTTT. Translation gives CASSQGTSGGNTKDTQYF.

For this clone: The limits of the CDR3 on the DNA are not certain, so only TCRdb's listed CDR3 is given. V usage is TRBV28 and J usage is TRBJ1-5; the table's D call, TRBD1, was not checked against the DNA. Termini included, the CDR3 measures 13 amino acids. In germline, CDR1 is MDHEN, CDR2 SYDVKM. The CDR3 here is CASSLDKAEPQHF.

This rearrangement joins TRBV7-6 to TRBJ2-3; 12 nucleotides match TRBD2. Per germline, CDR1 SGHVS and CDR2 FNYEAQ. CDR3 length: 18 amino acids. Trimming cost V 1 base and J 5 bases; bases outside gene matches: 10. The CDR3: CASSLETPSGGAVDTQYF. The CDR3 DNA follows: TGTGCCAGCAGCTTAGAGACCCCTAGCGGGGGGGCGGTAGATACGCAGTATTTT.

The V gene is TRBV5-1, the J gene TRBJ1-2; 8 bases agree with TRBD1. V lost 1 base to trimming and J lost 4 bases; unmatched junction nucleotides: 6. The length of the CDR3 is 15 residues. Germline V gene data show CDR1 as SGHRS and CDR2 as YFSETQ. CDR3 DNA sequence: TGCGCCAGCAGCTTGACAACAGGGGGGAGCTATGGCTACACCTTC. As protein: CASSLTTGGSYGYTF. The full variable domain, in which reference TRBV5-1 and TRBJ1-2 provide the parts outside the CDR3, is KAGVTQTPRYLIKTRGQQVTLSCSPISGHRSVSWYQQTPGQGLQFLFEYFSETQRNKGNFPGRFSGRQFSNSRSEMNVSTLELGDSALYLCASSLTTGGSYGYTFGSGTRLTVV.

The CDR3 DNA reads TGTGCCAGCAGCTTAGAGGGGGGCAGGGGGCGAGGCGAGCAGTACTTC. Protein product: CASSLEGGRGRGEQYF. The chain couples TRBV7-6 to TRBJ2-7, with 8 positions matching TRBD1. Germline assignment: CDR1 SGHVS and CDR2 FNYEAQ. V gave up 1 base and J gave up 6 bases; unmatched junction bases: 11. The CDR3 is 16 amino acids.

CDR3 sequence reads: CAWNWDSNTEAFF. The CDR3, as DNA: TGTGCCTGGAATTGGGACAGCAACACTGAAGCTTTCTTT. The chain carries TRBV30 and TRBJ1-1; 7 bases line up with TRBD1. Germline loops: CDR1 GTSNPN, CDR2 SVGIG (reference sequence). V was pared by 4 bases and J by 2 bases, with 4 bases of the junction left unmatched. The CDR3 is 13 amino acids.

This clone was seen once. The V gene is TRBV5-8, the J gene TRBJ1-2; no clear D. The CDR3 consists of 14 residues. V shed 5 bases and J shed 8 bases, with 19 bases lying between them. CDR1 and CDR2 (germline): SGHTS, YDEGEE. CDR3 region: CASRASPGAEGYTF. The CDR3, as DNA: TGTGCCAGCAGGGCGTCCCCGGGAGCGGAGGGCTACACCTTC.

The rearrangement joins TRBV6-6 to TRBJ1-1; D might be TRBD1 (5 bases). The CDR3 has 14 residues. V gave up 0 bases and J gave up 4 bases, with 9 bases separating them. The germline V gene has CDR1 MNHNY and CDR2 SVGAGI (reference sequence). The CDR3 region has the DNA TGTGCCAGCAGTTACTCGGGGCGGGGCACTGAAGCTTTCTTT. It translates to CASSYSGRGTEAFF.

This clone appeared once. The rearrangement joins TRBV28 to TRBJ2-6; 7 bases fit TRBD1. Per the germline V gene, CDR1 is MDHEN and CDR2 is SYDVKM. Trimming took 2 bases from V and 2 from J; bases not matched to a gene: 3. The CDR3 is made up of 16 amino acids. CDR3 in amino acids: CASSLLGQAGANVLTF. In nucleotides, the CDR3 is TGTGCCAGCAGTTTACTAGGACAGGCTGGGGCCAACGTCCTGACTTTC.

This clone was counted a single time. The V call is TRBV4-3, the J call TRBJ2-7, with 7 bases aligning to TRBD1. CDR1 LGHNA and CDR2 YSLEER come from the germline V gene. V was pared by 0 bases and J by 3 bases, with 5 bases of the junction left unmatched. There are 15 residues in the CDR3. CDR3 DNA: TGCGCCAGCAGCCAAGATTATGGACAGGACTACGAGCAGTACTTC. As protein: CASSQDYGQDYEQYF.

CDR3 sequence (DNA): TGCGCCAGCAGCCAACCCATAGCGGGTCGGAATAATTCACCCCTCCACTTT. It yields the protein CASSQPIAGRNNSPLHF. The gene calls are TRBV4-1 and TRBJ1-6; D is uncertain. This CDR3 contains 17 residues. In germline, CDR1 is MGHRA, CDR2 YSYEKL. Trimming cost V 2 bases and J 5 bases, with 16 bases left between them.